Presented here are 26 T cell receptor beta chains from one specimen sequenced in a study of early T cells in non-severe SARS-CoV-2 infection. One entry per CDR3 protein, called by TCRdb with MiXCR from the 5' RACE reads. The data contain some 54,000 distinct CDR3 sequences, about 9.1% of them singletons. The sample taken for sequencing was whole blood. Receptor source: an adult who was a healthcare worker with PCR-confirmed SARS-CoV-2 infection or an uninfected control (not recorded which).

This chain links TRBV6-6 with TRBJ2-7; tentatively, D is TRBD1 (6 bases). From germline, CDR1 is MNHNY and CDR2 SVGAGI (reference sequence). This CDR3 has 12 residues. With 6 bases removed from V and 6 bases from J, the gap between germline ends came to 12 bases. CDR3 nucleotide sequence: TGTGCCAGCAGCTTTGTGGGGGCCGAGCAGTACTTC. Translating it yields CASSFVGAEQYF.

This clonotype was counted ten times or more. The chain recombines TRBV5-1 with TRBJ1-6; no clear D. Germline V lookup: CDR1 SGHRS, CDR2 YFSETQ. The CDR3 sequence is 15 residues long. V gave up 0 bases and J gave up 14 bases, with 18 bases separating them. DNA for the CDR3: TGCGCCAGCAGCTTGGAAGGTCTTATCTCTGGGTCCCTCCACTTT. This gives the protein CASSLEGLISGSLHF.

This clonotype was counted ten times or more. The chain uses TRBV11-2 and TRBJ1-2; D unclear. Between the trimmed V and J ends, which lost 4 bases and 0 bases, there was a span of 6 bases. The germline V gene has CDR1 SGHAT and CDR2 FQNNGV. The CDR3 runs to 13 residues. The CDR3 sequence is CASSWTTNYGYTF. The CDR3, as DNA: TGTGCCAGCAGCTGGACGACTAACTATGGCTACACCTTC.

This clonotype was counted a few times. This chain uses TRBV2 with TRBJ1-5, with D possibly matching TRBD1 (5 bases). V was shortened by 7 bases and J by 2 bases, with 15 bases between the two germline ends. CDR1 and CDR2 from the germline V gene are SNHLY and FYNNEI. This CDR3 comprises 15 residues. DNA for the CDR3: TGTGCCAGCACCGGGGCATCGATAGGCAATCAGCCCCAGCATTTT. It yields the protein CASTGASIGNQPQHF. Combining the CDR3 with reference TRBV2 and TRBJ1-5 gives the whole variable domain EPEVTQTPSHQVTQMGQEVILRCVPISNHLYFYWYRQILGQKVEFLVSFYNNEISEKSEIFDDQFSVERPDGSNFTLKIRSTKLEDSAMYFCASTGASIGNQPQHFGDGTRLSIL.

V usage is TRBV5-4 and J usage is TRBJ2-7; 8 bases map to TRBD1. The germline gives CDR1 SGHNT, CDR2 YYREEE (reference sequence). The CDR3 runs 15 residues. Unmatched junction bases numbered 10, after V lost 2 bases and J lost 6 bases. CDR3 nucleotide sequence: TGTGCCAGCAGCTTAGGCGGACAGGGAATATCCGAGCAGTACTTC. Translation: CASSLGGQGISEQYF. Filled out from reference TRBV5-4 and TRBJ2-7, the complete variable domain reads ETGVTQSPTHLIKTRGQQVTLRCSSQSGHNTVSWYQQALGQGPQFIFQYYREEENGRGNFPPRFSGLQFPNYSSELNVNALELDDSALYLCASSLGGQGISEQYFGPGTRLTVT.

This clonotype was counted ten times or more. The V gene is TRBV5-1, the J gene TRBJ2-5; 7 positions match TRBD1. In germline, CDR1 is SGHRS, CDR2 YFSETQ. The trim removed 3 bases at V and 0 bases at J, leaving 5 bases unmatched. This CDR3 has 15 residues. The CDR3 protein is CASSSQGSYQETQYF. In DNA, the CDR3 is TGCGCCAGCAGCTCACAGGGGAGTTACCAAGAGACCCAGTACTTC. The full variable domain, rest sourced from reference TRBV5-1 and TRBJ2-5, is KAGVTQTPRYLIKTRGQQVTLSCSPISGHRSVSWYQQTPGQGLQFLFEYFSETQRNKGNFPGRFSGRQFSNSRSEMNVSTLELGDSALYLCASSSQGSYQETQYFGPGTRLLVL.

The chain recombines TRBV11-1 with TRBJ2-7, with D tentatively TRBD2 (5 bases). V dropped 1 base and J dropped 7 bases, with 8 bases sitting between them. CDR1 is SGHAT and CDR2 is FQDESV in the germline V gene (reference sequence). The CDR3 contains 12 residues. The CDR3 region is CASSLGRGEQYF. The DNA for the CDR3 is TGTGCCAGCAGCTTAGGACGCGGGGAGCAGTACTTC.

The chain uses TRBV6-2 or TRBV6-3 and TRBJ2-2; the match to TRBD1 covers 9 bases. The length of the CDR3 is 17 residues. Germline lookup yields CDR1 MNHEY and CDR2 SVGEGT. Trimming removed 5 bases from V and 7 bases from J; junction bases left unmatched: 14. The CDR3 coding sequence is TGTGCCAGCAGTACACCCTTCACAGGGGGCGTAGTCGGGGAGCTGTTTTTT. This encodes CASSTPFTGGVVGELFF.

The chain employs TRBV7-2 and TRBJ1-3; D not resolved. From germline, CDR1 is SGHTA and CDR2 FQGNSA. CDR3 length equals 12 residues. The ends were cut back, 5 bases at V and 3 bases at J, with 5 bases in the middle. The CDR3 DNA reads as TGTGCCAGCAGCCTCCGTGGAAACACCATATATTTT. It translates to CASSLRGNTIYF.

This clonotype was detected only a few times. V is TRBV7-2 and J is TRBJ2-3, with 13 bases that match TRBD2. V gave up 5 bases and J gave up 4 bases; unmatched junction bases: 6. Germline CDR1 and CDR2: SGHTA and FQGNSA. This CDR3 has 16 amino acids. CDR3 region: CASSITSGRGADTQYF. The DNA of the CDR3 is TGTGCCAGCAGCATCACTAGCGGGAGGGGGGCAGATACGCAGTATTTT.

The CDR3 region is CASSQGAGAFF. The CDR3 DNA follows: TGTGCCAGCAGCCAGGGGGCGGGGGCTTTCTTT. The V call is TRBV7-2, the J call TRBJ1-1, with 8 nucleotides matching TRBD1. The CDR3 is made up of 11 amino acids. V shed 5 bases, J shed 11 bases, and the junction held 4 bases outside the gene matches. Germline CDR1 is SGHTA and CDR2 is FQGNSA.

In its sample, this clonotype was seen many times. The chain combines TRBV12-5 with TRBJ1-2; 7 nucleotides agree with TRBD1. In germline, CDR1 is LGHNT, CDR2 FRNRAP. This CDR3 contains 15 residues. The J segment lost 5 bases and the V segment lost 5 bases, leaving 11 bases of the junction unmatched. The CDR3 sequence is CASGGGQKGAYGYTF. The DNA for the CDR3 is TGTGCTAGTGGTGGGGGACAGAAGGGAGCATATGGCTACACCTTC. The complete variable domain, with remaining parts taken from reference TRBV12-5 and TRBJ1-2, reads DARVTQTPRHKVTEMGQEVTMRCQPILGHNTVFWYRQTMMQGLELLAYFRNRAPLDDSGMPKDRFSAEMPDATLATLKIQPSEPRDSAVYFCASGGGQKGAYGYTFGSGTRLTVV.

This clonotype occurred many times. The V gene is TRBV5-1, the J gene TRBJ1-1; possibly TRBD1 for D (6 bases). The V end was cut by 0 bases, the J end by 0 bases, with 12 bases between. CDR3 length equals 16 residues. Germline values: CDR1 SGHRS, CDR2 YFSETQ. CDR3 in amino acids: CASSLDRDLLNTEAFF. CDR3 coding DNA: TGCGCCAGCAGCTTGGACAGGGATCTATTGAACACTGAAGCTTTCTTT.

This clonotype was observed a handful of times. The chain recombines TRBV11-2 with TRBJ2-4, with D unresolved. The CDR3 is 15 amino acids. Germline loops: CDR1 SGHAT, CDR2 FQNNGV. The V end was cut by 5 bases, the J end by 0 bases, with 11 bases between. CDR3 amino acids: CASSKSPLAKNIQYF. In DNA, the CDR3 is TGTGCCAGCAGCAAATCTCCTCTAGCCAAAAACATTCAGTACTTC.

This clonotype has ten or more counts. The chain employs TRBV2 and TRBJ2-1; D unclear. V was trimmed by 8 bases and J by 4 bases, leaving 6 bases between them. Per germline, CDR1 SNHLY and CDR2 FYNNEI. The CDR3 is 11 amino acids. The CDR3: CASEFYNEQFF. The CDR3, as DNA: TGTGCCAGCGAGTTTTACAATGAGCAGTTCTTC.

Many counts were recorded for this clonotype. The J gene is TRBJ2-3, the V gene TRBV7-2, with TRBD2 matching 9 bases. CDR3 size: 15 residues. Germline V gene sequence: CDR1 SGHTA, CDR2 FQGNSA. The trim removed 5 bases at V and 5 bases at J, leaving 8 bases unmatched. CDR3 residues: CASSQGLARGDTQYF. CDR3 sequence (DNA): TGTGCCAGCAGCCAAGGACTAGCGAGGGGAGATACGCAGTATTTT.

The chain recombines TRBV6-5 with TRBJ1-4; a weak D match, TRBD1 (5 bases). Germline loops: CDR1 MNHEY, CDR2 SVGAGI. V was clipped by 6 bases and J by 6 bases, with 8 bases between them. There are 12 residues in the CDR3. The CDR3 loop is CASSRADEKLFF. The CDR3 nucleotides are TGTGCCAGCAGCAGGGCGGATGAAAAACTGTTTTTT.

This clonotype was seen at least ten times. The chain combines TRBV7-3 with TRBJ1-6, with no clear D. Trimming took off 2 bases at V and 4 bases at J, with 15 bases between the two ends. The CDR3 is 17 amino acids. Germline loops: CDR1 SGHTA, CDR2 FQGTGA. CDR3 region: CASSLEARGAYNSPLHF. The CDR3 nucleotides read TGTGCCAGCAGCTTAGAAGCGCGGGGAGCTTATAATTCACCCCTCCACTTT.

In its sample, this clonotype was seen many times. V is TRBV7-9 and J is TRBJ1-2; D perhaps matches TRBD1 (6 bases). From germline, CDR1 is SEHNR and CDR2 FQNEAQ (reference sequence). V lost 1 base to trimming and J lost 6 bases, with 12 bases between them. The CDR3 is 14 residues long. The CDR3 coding sequence is TGTGCCAGCAGCTTAGACCGGGGGGCGAATGGCTACACCTTC. Its protein is CASSLDRGANGYTF.

This clonotype was seen a handful of times. The chain combines TRBV20-1 with TRBJ1-1; D not certain. The CDR3 length is 13 residues. The germline gives CDR1 DFQATT, CDR2 SNEGSKA (reference sequence). The germline V and J ends were trimmed by 1 base and 0 bases, with 6 bases remaining between them. Here the CDR3 reads CSARADLNTEAFF. DNA for the CDR3: TGCAGTGCTAGAGCGGACTTGAACACTGAAGCTTTCTTT.

This clonotype was observed at least ten times. This chain uses TRBV3-1 with TRBJ2-7, with D perhaps matching TRBD1 (6 bases). V was cut by 0 bases and J by 7 bases, with 13 bases left in between. Germline CDR1 LGHDT, CDR2 YNNKEL (reference sequence). The CDR3 length is 14 residues. Here the CDR3 reads CASSQDRTVREQYF. For the CDR3, the DNA is TGTGCCAGCAGCCAAGATCGGACAGTCCGGGAGCAGTACTTC.

This clonotype was picked up a small number of times. This sequence joins TRBV20-1 and TRBJ2-3; 9 nucleotides agree with TRBD2. The length of the CDR3 is 14 residues. Germline values: CDR1 DFQATT, CDR2 SNEGSKA (reference sequence). J gave up 4 bases and V 1 base, and 3 bases lay outside the gene matches. The CDR3 loop is CSARGSGSPDTQYF. CDR3 DNA: TGCAGTGCTAGAGGTAGCGGGAGTCCAGATACGCAGTATTTT.

This clonotype came up many times. The V call is TRBV25-1, the J call TRBJ1-1, with D unresolved. The CDR3 has 13 residues. Trimming shortened V by 1 base and J by 1 base, and 4 bases separated the two germline ends. Germline V gene lookup returns CDR1 MGHDK and CDR2 SYGVNS. Here the CDR3 reads CASSEWENTEAFF. The CDR3 nucleotides are TGTGCCAGCAGTGAATGGGAGAACACTGAAGCTTTCTTT.

In this sample, this clonotype turned up many times. The chain recombines TRBV12-3 or TRBV12-4 with TRBJ1-1; 7 nucleotides match TRBD1. V was pared by 6 bases and J by 0 bases, with 4 bases of the junction left unmatched. CDR3 length equals 14 residues. Here the CDR3 DNA reads TGTGCCAGCAGCCAGGACAGGCTGAACACTGAAGCTTTCTTT. Translation gives CASSQDRLNTEAFF.

This clonotype has ten or more counts. The chain links TRBV7-2 to TRBJ2-7; D is ambiguous. V was pared by 1 base and J by 2 bases, with 12 bases between. In germline, CDR1 is SGHTA, CDR2 FQGNSA. The CDR3 has 15 residues. The chain's CDR3 is CASSLESTSPYEQYF. The CDR3 DNA sequence: TGTGCCAGCAGCTTAGAATCCACGTCGCCCTACGAGCAGTACTTC.

The rearrangement joins TRBV9 to TRBJ1-5, with a tentative D call TRBD1 (6 bases). The V gene's germline CDR1 is SGDLS and CDR2 YYNGEE. V was cut by 0 bases and J by 5 bases, with 12 bases left in between. CDR3 size: 15 residues. Written as DNA, the CDR3 is TGTGCCAGCAGCGTAGGATTCAGGGGTCATCAGCCCCAGCATTTT. Residues: CASSVGFRGHQPQHF.